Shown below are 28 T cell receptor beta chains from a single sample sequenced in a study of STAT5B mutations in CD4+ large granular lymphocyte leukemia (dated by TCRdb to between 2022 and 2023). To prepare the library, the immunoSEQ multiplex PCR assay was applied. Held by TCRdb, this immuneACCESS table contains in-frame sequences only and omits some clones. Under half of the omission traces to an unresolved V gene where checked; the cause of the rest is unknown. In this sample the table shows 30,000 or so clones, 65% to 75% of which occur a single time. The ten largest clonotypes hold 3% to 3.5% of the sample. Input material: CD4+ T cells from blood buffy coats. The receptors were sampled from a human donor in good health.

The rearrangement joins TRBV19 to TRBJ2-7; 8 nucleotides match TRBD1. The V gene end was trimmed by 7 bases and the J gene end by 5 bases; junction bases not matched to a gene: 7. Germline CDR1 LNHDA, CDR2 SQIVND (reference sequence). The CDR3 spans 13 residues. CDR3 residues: CASTGQGQNEQYF. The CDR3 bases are TGTGCCAGTACCGGACAGGGTCAGAACGAGCAGTACTTC.

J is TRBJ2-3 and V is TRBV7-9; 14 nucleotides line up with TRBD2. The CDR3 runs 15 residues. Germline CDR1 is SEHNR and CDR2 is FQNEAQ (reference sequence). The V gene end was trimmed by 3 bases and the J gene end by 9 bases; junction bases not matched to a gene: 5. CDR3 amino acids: CASSLTSGRAATQYF. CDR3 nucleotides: TGTGCCAGCAGCTTGACTAGCGGGAGGGCGGCCACGCAGTATTTT. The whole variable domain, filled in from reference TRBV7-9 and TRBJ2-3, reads DTGVSQNPRHKITKRGQNVTFRCDPISEHNRLYWYRQTLGQGPEFLTYFQNEAQLEKSRLLSDRFSAERPKGSFSTLEIQRTEQGDSAMYLCASSLTSGRAATQYFGPGTRLTVL.

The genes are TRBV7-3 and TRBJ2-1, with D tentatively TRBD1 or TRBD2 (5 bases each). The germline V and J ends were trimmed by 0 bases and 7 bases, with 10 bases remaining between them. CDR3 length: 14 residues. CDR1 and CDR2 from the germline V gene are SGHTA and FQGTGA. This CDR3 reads CASSLTGGPNEQFF. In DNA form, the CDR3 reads TGTGCCAGCAGCTTAACTGGGGGACCGAATGAGCAGTTCTTC.

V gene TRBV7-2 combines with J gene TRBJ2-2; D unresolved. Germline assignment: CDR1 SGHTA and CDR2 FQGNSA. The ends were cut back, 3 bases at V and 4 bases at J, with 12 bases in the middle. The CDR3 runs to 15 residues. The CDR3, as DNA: TGTGCCAGCAGCTTTAACGGACCCCCCACCGGGGAGCTGTTTTTT. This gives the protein CASSFNGPPTGELFF.

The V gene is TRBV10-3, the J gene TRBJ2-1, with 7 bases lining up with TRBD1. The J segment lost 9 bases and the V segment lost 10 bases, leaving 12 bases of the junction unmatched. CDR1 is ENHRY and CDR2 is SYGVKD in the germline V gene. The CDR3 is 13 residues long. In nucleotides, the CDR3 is TGTGCCAGCCAGACAGGGCTGGACGTTGAGCAGTTCTTC. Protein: CASQTGLDVEQFF.

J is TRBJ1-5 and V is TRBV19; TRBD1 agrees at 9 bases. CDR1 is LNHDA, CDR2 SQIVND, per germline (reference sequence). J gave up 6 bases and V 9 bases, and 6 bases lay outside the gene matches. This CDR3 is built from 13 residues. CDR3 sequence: CASQDRGSQPQHF. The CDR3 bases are TGTGCCAGCCAGGACAGGGGAAGTCAGCCCCAGCATTTT.

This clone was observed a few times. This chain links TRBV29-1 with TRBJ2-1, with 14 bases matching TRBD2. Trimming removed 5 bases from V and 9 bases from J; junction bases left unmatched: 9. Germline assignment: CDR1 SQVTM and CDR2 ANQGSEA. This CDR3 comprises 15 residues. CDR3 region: CSVPAGTSGSLEQFF. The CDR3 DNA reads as TGCAGCGTTCCGGCGGGGACTAGCGGGAGCCTTGAGCAGTTCTTC.

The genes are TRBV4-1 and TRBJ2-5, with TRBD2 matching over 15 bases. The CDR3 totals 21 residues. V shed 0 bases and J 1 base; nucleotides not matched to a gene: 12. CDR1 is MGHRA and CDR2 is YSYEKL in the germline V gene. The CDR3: CASSQDLFPGLAGGSQETQYF. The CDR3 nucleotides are TGCGCCAGCAGCCAAGATCTTTTCCCGGGACTAGCGGGAGGTTCCCAAGAGACCCAGTACTTC.

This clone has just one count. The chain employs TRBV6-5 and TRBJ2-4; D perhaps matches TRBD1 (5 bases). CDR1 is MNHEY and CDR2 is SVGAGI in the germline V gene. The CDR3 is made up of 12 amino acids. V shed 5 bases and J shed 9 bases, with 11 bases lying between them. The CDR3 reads CASSQGFGIQYF. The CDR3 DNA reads TGTGCCAGCAGTCAGGGTTTTGGCATTCAGTACTTC.

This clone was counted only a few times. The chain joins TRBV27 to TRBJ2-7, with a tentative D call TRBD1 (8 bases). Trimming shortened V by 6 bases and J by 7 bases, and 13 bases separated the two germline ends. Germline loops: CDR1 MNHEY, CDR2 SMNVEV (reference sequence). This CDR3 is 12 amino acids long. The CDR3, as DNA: TGTGCCAGCAGCTACAGGGGGGGGGAGCAGTACTTC. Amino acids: CASSYRGGEQYF.

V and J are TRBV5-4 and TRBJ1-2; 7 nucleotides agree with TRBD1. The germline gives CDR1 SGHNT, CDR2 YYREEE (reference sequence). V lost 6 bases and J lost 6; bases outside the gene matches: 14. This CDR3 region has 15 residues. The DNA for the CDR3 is TGTGCCAGCACAGATGCACAGGGGAGGTCCGATGGCTACACCTTC. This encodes CASTDAQGRSDGYTF.

The CDR3 reads CASNNGPSYNEQFF. The CDR3 DNA reads as TGTGCCAGCAACAACGGCCCCTCCTACAATGAGCAGTTCTTC. The rearrangement joins TRBV5-5 to TRBJ2-1; D is undetermined. The CDR3 has 14 amino acids. CDR1 is SGHKS and CDR2 is YYEKEE in the germline V gene (reference sequence). The germline V and J ends were trimmed by 6 bases and 0 bases, with 10 bases remaining between them.

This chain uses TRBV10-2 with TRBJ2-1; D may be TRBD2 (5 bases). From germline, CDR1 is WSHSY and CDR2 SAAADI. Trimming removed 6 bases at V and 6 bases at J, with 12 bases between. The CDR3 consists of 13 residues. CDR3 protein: CASRASFLNEQFF. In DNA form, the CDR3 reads TGCGCCAGCAGGGCTAGCTTCCTCAATGAGCAGTTCTTC.

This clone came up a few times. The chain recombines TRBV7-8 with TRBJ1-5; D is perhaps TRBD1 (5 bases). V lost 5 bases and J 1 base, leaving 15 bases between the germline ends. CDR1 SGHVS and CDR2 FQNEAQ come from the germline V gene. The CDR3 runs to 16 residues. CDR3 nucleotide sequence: TGTGCCAGCAGCCCTCTGGGGGGTTTGAGCAATCAGCCCCAGCATTTT. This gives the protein CASSPLGGLSNQPQHF.

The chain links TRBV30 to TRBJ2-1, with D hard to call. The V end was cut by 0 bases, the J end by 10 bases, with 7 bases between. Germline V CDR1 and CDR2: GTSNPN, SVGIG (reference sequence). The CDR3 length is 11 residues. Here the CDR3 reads CAWSVLKEQFF. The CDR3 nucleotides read TGTGCCTGGAGTGTACTTAAGGAGCAGTTCTTC.

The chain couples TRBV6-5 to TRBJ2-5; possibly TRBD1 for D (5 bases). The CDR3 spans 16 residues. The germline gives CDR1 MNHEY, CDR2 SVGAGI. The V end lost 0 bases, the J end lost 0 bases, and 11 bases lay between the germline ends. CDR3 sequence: CASSYSVTANQETQYF. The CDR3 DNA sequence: TGTGCCAGCAGTTACTCGGTGACAGCCAACCAAGAGACCCAGTACTTC.

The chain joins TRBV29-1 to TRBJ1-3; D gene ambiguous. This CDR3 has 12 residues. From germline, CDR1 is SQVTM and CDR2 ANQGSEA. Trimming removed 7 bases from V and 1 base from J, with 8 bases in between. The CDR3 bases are TGCAGCGCACGGGCGTCTGGAAACACCATATATTTT. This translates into CSARASGNTIYF.

CDR3: CASSLAAGGESYTF. The CDR3 DNA reads as TGTGCCAGCAGCTTGGCGGCGGGGGGCGAAAGCTACACCTTC. The gene calls are TRBV5-6 and TRBJ1-2; D may be TRBD1 (6 bases). The CDR3 contains 14 residues. Germline V gives CDR1 SGHDT, CDR2 YYEEEE. The germline V and J ends were trimmed by 0 bases and 9 bases, with 15 bases remaining between them. Looking up the rest from reference TRBV5-6 and TRBJ1-2 gives the full variable domain: DAGVTQSPTHLIKTRGQQVTLRCSPKSGHDTVSWYQQALGQGPQFIFQYYEEEERQRGNFPDRFSGHQFPNYSSELNVNALLLGDSALYLCASSLAAGGESYTFGSGTRLTVV.

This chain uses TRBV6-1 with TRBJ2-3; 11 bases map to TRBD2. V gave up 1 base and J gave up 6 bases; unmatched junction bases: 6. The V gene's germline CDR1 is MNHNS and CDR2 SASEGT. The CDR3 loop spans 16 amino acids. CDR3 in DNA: TGTGCCAGCAGTGAAGGGTTACTAGCGGGGGTGGATACGCAGTATTTT. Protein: CASSEGLLAGVDTQYF.

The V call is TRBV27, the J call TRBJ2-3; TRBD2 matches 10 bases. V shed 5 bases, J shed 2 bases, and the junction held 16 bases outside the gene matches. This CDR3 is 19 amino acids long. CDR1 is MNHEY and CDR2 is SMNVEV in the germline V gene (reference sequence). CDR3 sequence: CASSHWASGRAGVTDTQYF. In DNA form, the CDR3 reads TGTGCCAGCAGTCATTGGGCCAGCGGGAGGGCCGGAGTCACAGATACGCAGTATTTT.

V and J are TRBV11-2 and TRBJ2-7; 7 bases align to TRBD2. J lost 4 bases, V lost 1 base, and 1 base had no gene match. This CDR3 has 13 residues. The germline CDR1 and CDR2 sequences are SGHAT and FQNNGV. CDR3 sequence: CASSLGEGYEQYF. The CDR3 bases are TGTGCCAGCAGCTTAGGGGAGGGTTACGAGCAGTACTTC. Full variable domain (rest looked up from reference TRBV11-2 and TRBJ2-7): EAGVAQSPRYKIIEKRQSVAFWCNPISGHATLYWYQQILGQGPKLLIQFQNNGVVDDSQLPKDRFSAERLKGVDSTLKIQPAKLEDSAVYLCASSLGEGYEQYFGPGTRLTVT.

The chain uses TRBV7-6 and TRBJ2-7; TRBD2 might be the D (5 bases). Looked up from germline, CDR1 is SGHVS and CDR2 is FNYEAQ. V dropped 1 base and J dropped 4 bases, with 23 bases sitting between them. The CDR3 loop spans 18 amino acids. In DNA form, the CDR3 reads TGTGCCAGCAGCTTAGTTGCGGGTTCGGGTCCAATACTTTACGAGCAGTACTTC. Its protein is CASSLVAGSGPILYEQYF.

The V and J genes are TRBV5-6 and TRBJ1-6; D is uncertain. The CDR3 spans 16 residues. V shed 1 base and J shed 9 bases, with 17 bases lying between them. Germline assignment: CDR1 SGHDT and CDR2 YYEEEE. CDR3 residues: CASSLWVLGGSSPLHF. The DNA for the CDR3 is TGTGCCAGCAGCTTGTGGGTTCTCGGTGGGTCTTCACCCCTCCACTTT.

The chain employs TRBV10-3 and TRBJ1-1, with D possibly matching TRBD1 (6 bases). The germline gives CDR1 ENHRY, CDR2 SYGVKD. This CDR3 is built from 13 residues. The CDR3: CVLRGAGSPEAFF. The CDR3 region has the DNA TGTGTCCTACGGGGGGCCGGGAGTCCTGAAGCTTTCTTT.

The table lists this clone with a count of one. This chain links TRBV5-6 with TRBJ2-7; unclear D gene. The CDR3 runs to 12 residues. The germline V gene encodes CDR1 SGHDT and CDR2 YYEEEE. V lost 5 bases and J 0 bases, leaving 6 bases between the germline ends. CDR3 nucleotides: TGTGCCAGCAGTTGGACCTCCTACGAGCAGTACTTC. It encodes CASSWTSYEQYF.

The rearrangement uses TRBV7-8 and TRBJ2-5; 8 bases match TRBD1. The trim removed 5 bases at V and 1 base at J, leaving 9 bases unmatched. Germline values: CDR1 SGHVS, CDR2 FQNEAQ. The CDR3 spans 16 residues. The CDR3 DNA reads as TGTGCCAGCAGCCTAAATACCGGGACAGGCCAAGAGACCCAGTACTTC. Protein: CASSLNTGTGQETQYF.

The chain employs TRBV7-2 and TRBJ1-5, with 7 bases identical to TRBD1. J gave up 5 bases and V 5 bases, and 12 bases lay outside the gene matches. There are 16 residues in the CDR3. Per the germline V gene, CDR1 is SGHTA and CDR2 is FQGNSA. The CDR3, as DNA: TGTGCCAGCAGCGGGGCGACAGGGCTCGGGCATCAGCCCCAGCATTTT. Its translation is CASSGATGLGHQPQHF.

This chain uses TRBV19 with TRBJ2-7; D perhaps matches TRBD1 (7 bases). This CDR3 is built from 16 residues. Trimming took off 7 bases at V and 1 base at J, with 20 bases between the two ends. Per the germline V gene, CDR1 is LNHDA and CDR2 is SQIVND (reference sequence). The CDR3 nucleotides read TGTGCCAGTACCCCGGGCAGGGGGGACGCATCCTACGAGCAGTACTTC. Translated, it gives CASTPGRGDASYEQYF.